This entry lists 25 T cell receptor beta chains sequenced from one sample in a study of T cell clonotyping in hematopoietic cell transplantation. Measured with immunoSEQ multiplex PCR; TCRdb has only the in-frame clones, and not every one. The sample includes some 30,000 clones, about three quarters seen only once; the top ten take under 8%. Time point described: recipient sample about 28 days before transplant, after cytoreduction. Specimen: peripheral blood mononuclear cells, collected before stem cell transplant. These receptors all stem from a young woman with chronic myeloid leukemia. Some clones in this sample may be carry-over from other donors' samples.

The chain couples TRBV30 to TRBJ2-2, with 7 bases fitting TRBD1. CDR3 length: 14 residues. The V segment lost 5 bases and the J segment 1 base; nucleotides outside the gene matches: 4. Per germline, CDR1 GTSNPN and CDR2 SVGIG (reference sequence). CDR3 amino acids: CAWVNRGNTGELFF. The CDR3 nucleotides are TGTGCCTGGGTAAACAGGGGGAACACCGGGGAGCTGTTTTTT.

The V call is TRBV7-9, the J call TRBJ2-7; 7 bases are shared with TRBD2. Germline V lookup: CDR1 SEHNR, CDR2 FQNEAQ (reference sequence). The length of the CDR3 is 17 residues. V gave up 5 bases and J gave up 2 bases; unmatched junction bases: 15. The CDR3 DNA follows: TGTGCCAGCAGCGCCACGACCGGCGGGGGAGGTCCCTACGAGCAGTACTTC. Translation gives CASSATTGGGGPYEQYF.

This clone showed up just a few times. V and J are TRBV18 and TRBJ1-1; tentative D call: TRBD1 (6 bases). The CDR3 is made up of 16 amino acids. The ends were cut back, 6 bases at V and 1 base at J, with 18 bases in the middle. Germline values: CDR1 KGHSH, CDR2 LQKENI. In DNA, the CDR3 is TGTGCCAGCTCCCGAAGACCCGAGACAGGGAACACTGAAGCTTTCTTT. Protein product: CASSRRPETGNTEAFF.

The rearrangement links TRBV29-1 to TRBJ1-2; a weak D match, TRBD1 (6 bases). The germline CDR1 and CDR2 sequences are SQVTM and ANQGSEA. Between the trimmed V and J ends, which lost 2 bases and 4 bases, there was a span of 14 bases. The length of the CDR3 is 14 residues. The CDR3 region is CSVESRGKGYGYTF. The DNA of the CDR3 is TGCAGCGTTGAAAGCAGGGGAAAGGGCTATGGCTACACCTTC. The entire variable domain, with the rest obtained from reference TRBV29-1 and TRBJ1-2, is as follows: SAVISQKPSRDICQRGTSLTIQCQVDSQVTMMFWYRQQPGQSLTLIATANQGSEATYESGFVIDKFPISRPNLTFSTLTVSNMSPEDSSIYLCSVESRGKGYGYTFGSGTRLTVV.

V usage is TRBV6-1 and J usage is TRBJ1-2; TRBD1 matches 7 bases. The junction had 7 bases not matched to a gene; V was cut back by 3 bases and J by 3 bases. There are 15 residues in the CDR3. Germline CDR1 reads MNHNS; CDR2 reads SASEGT. In DNA, the CDR3 is TGTGCCAGCAGTGACCGGGACAGAGGTGACTATGGCTACACCTTC. This codes for CASSDRDRGDYGYTF.

This clone is a singleton in its sample. Here the CDR3 reads CASSQDMRGSYNSPLHF. The CDR3 DNA sequence: TGCGCCAGCAGCCAAGATATGAGAGGCTCCTATAATTCACCCCTCCACTTT. The chain has TRBV4-1 and TRBJ1-6, with D unclear. Germline V gene sequence: CDR1 MGHRA, CDR2 YSYEKL. Trimming removed 0 bases from V and 0 bases from J, with 9 bases in between. CDR3 length equals 17 residues.

V is TRBV5-1 and J is TRBJ2-5; D not resolved. The length of the CDR3 is 12 residues. Trimming cost V 1 base and J 5 bases, with 6 bases left between them. In germline, CDR1 is SGHRS, CDR2 YFSETQ. The CDR3 sequence is CASSLFMETQYF. CDR3 in DNA: TGCGCCAGCAGCTTGTTCATGGAGACCCAGTACTTC.

The chain employs TRBV9 and TRBJ1-2; 11 nucleotides match TRBD1. J was trimmed by 2 bases and V by 4 bases; bases with no gene match: 4. This CDR3 region has 15 residues. CDR1 is SGDLS, CDR2 YYNGEE, per germline. The CDR3 here is CASSRDRGKNYGYTF. In DNA form, the CDR3 reads TGTGCCAGCAGCCGGGACAGGGGGAAAAACTATGGCTACACCTTC.

The J gene is TRBJ2-5, the V gene TRBV2, with 7 bases matching TRBD1. Germline V gene lookup returns CDR1 SNHLY and CDR2 FYNNEI. Trimming at V came to 4 bases and at J to 4 bases, leaving 6 bases not matched to a gene. The CDR3 contains 14 residues. CDR3 protein: CASSGTGPSETQYF. The CDR3 DNA sequence: TGTGCCAGCAGTGGGACAGGTCCTTCAGAGACCCAGTACTTC.

This chain uses TRBV13 with TRBJ2-3, with D perhaps TRBD2 (7 bases). The V gene's germline CDR1 is PRHDT and CDR2 FYEKMQ (reference sequence). The CDR3 has 15 amino acids. Trimming shortened V by 6 bases and J by 5 bases, and 18 bases separated the two germline ends. The CDR3 DNA reads as TGTGCCAGCAGTCCTGGGGGGGCCGGCAGAGATACGCAGTATTTT. As protein: CASSPGGAGRDTQYF.

The chain recombines TRBV6-1 with TRBJ1-6, with 8 bases lining up with TRBD1. CDR1 and CDR2 (germline): MNHNS, SASEGT. Trimming took 3 bases from V and 10 from J; bases not matched to a gene: 5. There are 14 residues in the CDR3. CDR3 region: CASSEDRVVSPLHF. CDR3 nucleotide sequence: TGTGCCAGCAGTGAGGACAGGGTCGTATCACCCCTCCACTTT.

The rearrangement links TRBV29-1 to TRBJ2-1; 7 bases match TRBD1. The CDR3 is 13 amino acids. Germline-derived CDR1 and CDR2 are SQVTM and ANQGSEA. The V and J ends lost 8 bases and 4 bases, in that order; junction bases with no gene match: 8. Here the CDR3 reads CSLPTGSYNEQFF. The CDR3 nucleotides read TGCAGCTTGCCGACAGGGTCTTACAATGAGCAGTTCTTC.

For this clone: The junction shows a germline mismatch at one end, possibly a read error. The chain joins TRBV7-7 to TRBJ2-2; 10 nucleotides match TRBD1. The germline CDR1 and CDR2 sequences are SSHAT and FNYEAQ (reference sequence). The CDR3 runs 16 residues. The CDR3 DNA is TGTGCTAGCAGCTGGGGACAGGGGACGAACACCGGGGAGCTGTTTTTT. Its protein product is CASSWGQGTNTGELFF.

The V call is TRBV2, the J call TRBJ2-2; TRBD2 might be the D (5 bases). Trimming took off 9 bases at V and 1 base at J, with 12 bases between the two ends. Germline V CDR1 and CDR2: SNHLY, FYNNEI. The CDR3 consists of 14 residues. The CDR3 region has the DNA TGTGCCAGTAGAGGACTGATGAACACCGGGGAGCTGTTTTTT. It specifies CASRGLMNTGELFF.

This clone was counted only a few times. The CDR3 is CASGGATDQPQHF. The CDR3, as DNA: TGTGCCAGCGGGGGAGCTACTGATCAGCCCCAGCATTTT. The chain is built from TRBV21-1 and TRBJ1-5. TRBV21-1 is shown as a pseudogene. There are 13 residues in the CDR3.

The V call is TRBV30, the J call TRBJ2-3; 10 positions match TRBD2. V trimming: 5 bases; J trimming: 2 bases; junction bases outside the gene matches: 7. The CDR3 extends over 15 amino acids. Per germline, CDR1 GTSNPN and CDR2 SVGIG (reference sequence). For the CDR3, the DNA is TGTGCCTGGGCTTATAGCGGGGGGTTCACAGATACGCAGTATTTT. Protein product: CAWAYSGGFTDTQYF.

The J gene is TRBJ2-5, the V gene TRBV5-1; 11 bases match TRBD2. CDR1 SGHRS and CDR2 YFSETQ come from the germline V gene. Trimming at V came to 3 bases and at J to 1 base, leaving 8 bases not matched to a gene. The CDR3 contains 17 residues. CDR3 DNA sequence: TGCGCCAGCAGCTCCCTGGGACTAGCGGACCTCCAAGAGACCCAGTACTTC. This sequence encodes CASSSLGLADLQETQYF.

The rearrangement links TRBV4-2 to TRBJ2-3; 8 bases match TRBD2. Germline-derived CDR1 and CDR2 are LGHNA and YNFKEQ. Trimming cost V 1 base and J 4 bases; bases outside gene matches: 4. CDR3 length: 15 amino acids. CDR3 nucleotides: TGTGCCAGCAGCCAAGCCCGGGGGGGTGCAGATACGCAGTATTTT. Translated, it gives CASSQARGGADTQYF.

This chain connects TRBV2 to TRBJ2-7; 7 bases line up with TRBD1. CDR1 is SNHLY, CDR2 FYNNEI, per germline. The CDR3 spans 13 residues. Germline trimming cut 6 bases from V and 2 bases from J; bases unmatched to any gene: 4. CDR3 nucleotide sequence: TGTGCCAGCAGCGAGACAGGGACCTACGAGCAGTACGTC. Translated, it gives CASSETGTYEQYV.

The chain carries TRBV19 and TRBJ1-5, with 8 bases aligning to TRBD1. CDR3 length: 14 amino acids. Germline CDR1 reads LNHDA; CDR2 reads SQIVND (reference sequence). V shed 6 bases and J 2 bases; nucleotides not matched to a gene: 3. DNA of the CDR3: TGTGCCAGTAGCCCGACAGGGGGCAATCAGCCCCAGCATTTT. Amino acid sequence: CASSPTGGNQPQHF.

The sample holds a few counts of this clone. The gene calls are TRBV6-6 and TRBJ2-1, with D possibly being TRBD2 (6 bases). Trimming took 6 bases from V and 0 from J, leaving 12 bases between them. The CDR3 has 15 amino acids. Germline V gives CDR1 MNHNY, CDR2 SVGAGI (reference sequence). The CDR3 loop reads CASSPGGSSYNEQFF. The DNA for the CDR3 is TGTGCCAGCAGCCCTGGGGGGAGCTCCTACAATGAGCAGTTCTTC.

In DNA, the CDR3 is TGTGCCAGCAGCCAAGTCCGGACAGGGGGATACTATGGCTACACCTTC. Protein sequence: CASSQVRTGGYYGYTF. J is TRBJ1-2 and V is TRBV14; 10 bases match TRBD1. CDR3 length: 16 residues. Germline CDR1 SGHDN, CDR2 FVKESK. Germline trimming cut 1 base from V and 3 bases from J; bases unmatched to any gene: 5.

V is TRBV7-2 and J is TRBJ2-4, with D unclear. Trimming left V 2 bases short and J 0 bases short, with 11 bases between. Germline loops: CDR1 SGHTA, CDR2 FQGNSA. The CDR3 spans 16 residues. CDR3 residues: CASSLMVDIAKNIQYF. DNA for the CDR3: TGTGCCAGCAGCTTAATGGTGGATATAGCCAAAAACATTCAGTACTTC. Combining the CDR3 with reference TRBV7-2 and TRBJ2-4 gives the whole variable domain GAGVSQSPSNKVTEKGKDVELRCDPISGHTALYWYRQSLGQGLEFLIYFQGNSAPDKSGLPSDRFSAERTGGSVSTLTIQRTQQEDSAVYLCASSLMVDIAKNIQYFGAGTRLSVL.

The chain has TRBV2 and TRBJ1-1, with D possibly TRBD1 on 5 matching bases. The CDR3 is made up of 14 amino acids. Trimming cost V 4 bases and J 1 base, with 10 bases left between them. The germline CDR1 and CDR2 sequences are SNHLY and FYNNEI. The CDR3 DNA follows: TGTGCCAGCAGTGTCGGGAGGGGGAACACTGAAGCTTTCTTT. As protein: CASSVGRGNTEAFF.

This chain uses TRBV27 with TRBJ1-4; TRBD1 matches 9 bases. The CDR3 consists of 16 residues. The junction had 11 bases not matched to a gene; V was cut back by 0 bases and J by 12 bases. The V gene's germline CDR1 is MNHEY and CDR2 SMNVEV (reference sequence). The DNA for the CDR3 is TGTGCCAGCAGTTTATCTGGGACAGGGCTCATCACGGAACTGTTTTTT. Its protein product is CASSLSGTGLITELFF.